This T cell receptor (beta chain) was observed in a study of blood T cell repertoires in COVID-19. Study as a whole: Samples came from the United States, Italy and Spain, spanning acute and convalescent COVID-19. PBMCs, B-cell-depleted T cells, or T cells were the source of the cDNA or gDNA that made up the material.

V was clipped by 5 bases and J by 4 bases; unmatched bases: 8. Germline CDR1 reads GTSNPN; CDR2 reads SVGIG (reference sequence). CDR3 length: 14 residues. Original analysis: Estimated nucleated cell counts came from reference gene primer amplification. Sequencing was performed with immunoSEQ multiplex PCR; in TCRdb, only in-frame clones are kept and a portion is missing. The D gene and trimming were derived from the DNA, and the V and J assignments and clone size from that table. The sample yields about 120,000 clones, roughly four fifths seen once. The TCR originated in a human donor in a cohort sampled during active COVID-19. The sample consisted of peripheral blood. The chain uses TRBV30 and TRBJ2-7; the match to TRBD1 covers 10 bases. The chain's CDR3 is CAWVPGQGTYEQYF. The CDR3 bases are TGTGCCTGGGTACCGGGACAGGGGACATACGAGCAGTACTTC. Full variable domain (remainder filled in from reference TRBV30 and TRBJ2-7): SQTIHQWPATLVQPVGSPLSLECTVEGTSNPNLYWYRQAAGRGLQLLFYSVGIGQISSEVPQNLSASRPQDRQFILSSKKLLLSDSGFYLCAWVPGQGTYEQYFGPGTRLTVT.